This TCR beta chain was sequenced for a study of blood T cell repertoires in COVID-19. About the study: Collection of acute and convalescent COVID-19 samples took place in the United States, Italy and Spain. Sources were T cells, B-cell-depleted T cells, or PBMCs; the material itself was cDNA or gDNA.

The germline V gene encodes CDR1 SGDLS and CDR2 YYNGEE. The CDR3 contains 20 residues. Trimming at V came to 4 bases and at J to 0 bases, leaving 14 bases not matched to a gene. Authors' processing steps: Estimated nucleated cell counts came from reference gene primer amplification. The data were produced by immunoSEQ multiplex PCR, yet TCRdb's version contains in-frame clones alone and is incomplete. Clone size and V and J calls were adopted from that table, with D and trimming inferred from the DNA. Altogether about 240,000 clones are present, approximately 85% being singletons, with the ten largest covering approximately 4.5%.

The material sequenced was peripheral blood. The chain joins TRBV9 to TRBJ2-1, with 12 nucleotides matching TRBD2. This receptor was identified in a woman aged 70-85 years with acute or convalescent COVID-19. CDR3 region: CASSPRLAGANPSSYNEQFF. CDR3 nucleotide sequence: TGTGCCAGCAGCCCACGACTAGCGGGGGCCAACCCTAGCTCCTACAATGAGCAGTTCTTC.